Sequencing of this T cell receptor beta chain was carried out in a study of low-dose radiotherapy and immunotherapy resistance in tumors. V lost 1 base and J lost 2; bases outside the gene matches: 6. Germline V gene data show CDR1 as SGDLS and CDR2 as YYNGEE. There are 16 residues in the CDR3. As to time point: after trial treatment. The treatment denotes: LDRT plus nivolumab, ipilimumab, low-dose cyclophosphamide and aspirin (RACIN trial). Many counts were recorded for this clonotype. First-strand cDNA relied on TRAV- and TRBV-specific primers spanning alpha and beta chains. TCRs were amplified for around 21 PCR cycles with a constant-region primer and V-primer adapter. Isolated mRNA underwent amplification via in vitro transcription. TCRdb passed the reads through MiXCR, listing each CDR3 protein once. The sample comprises 80,000 or so distinct CDR3 sequences, around 17% of which are singletons, and approximately 1.5% rests with the top ten.

The sample was PBMCs, taken after low-dose radiotherapy plus immunotherapy. V is TRBV9 and J is TRBJ2-1; 7 bases align to TRBD2. The sequence was obtained from a male donor with prostate cancer. The CDR3 DNA follows: TGTGCCAGCAGCGTAACGGGAGGTTCAACCTACAATGAGCAGTTCTTC. It is translated as CASSVTGGSTYNEQFF.